A selection of T cell receptor beta chains follows, all from one sample in a study of blood T cell repertoires in COVID-19. Profiling relied on immunoSEQ multiplex PCR, and the TCRdb table lists in-frame clones only, not all of them. The data hold a few hundred thousand clones, with around 90% observed a single time. Sequencing input: peripheral blood. The receptors shown here come from a woman between 55 and 75 years old with COVID-19, enrolled during active disease. Both conserved end residues are part of each CDR3. D genes are given only for firm matches. Rows give clone size only sometimes, using once, few, many, or a class for an expanded clone.

V gene,J gene,D gene,clone size,CDR3 protein,CDR3 DNA
TRBV24-1,TRBJ1-2,.,once,CATSDPGGDYTF,TGTGCCACCAGTGACCCAGGAGGTGACTACACCTTC
TRBV10-2,TRBJ2-1,.,.,CASSESRRGAAYEQFF,TGCGCCAGCAGTGAGTCTCGACGGGGGGCTGCATATGAGCAGTTCTTC
TRBV2,TRBJ1-2,.,.,CASSGARLNYGYTF,TGTGCCAGCAGTGGAGCCAGATTGAACTATGGCTACACCTTC
TRBV6-5,TRBJ1-3,TRBD1,.,CASSYGQGGGNTIYF,TGTGCCAGCAGTTACGGACAGGGGGGCGGAAACACCATATATTTT
TRBV4-3,TRBJ1-2,.,.,CASSQEYAGRGYGYTF,TGCGCCAGCAGCCAAGAATACGCAGGGAGGGGCTATGGCTACACCTTC
TRBV6-2/TRBV6-3,TRBJ1-4,.,.,CASSFYVGQTSATNEKLFF,TGTGCCAGCAGTTTCTACGTAGGACAAACATCTGCAACTAATGAAAAACTGTTTTTT
TRBV19,TRBJ2-7,.,.,CASSFQIFGNEQYF,TGTGCCAGTAGTTTCCAGATCTTCGGGAACGAGCAGTACTTC
TRBV7-2,TRBJ2-5,.,.,CASSFGFQETQYF,TGTGCCAGCAGCTTCGGGTTTCAAGAGACCCAGTACTTC
TRBV4-3,TRBJ1-3,TRBD1,.,CASSQDWSGGDTIYF,TGCGCCAGCAGCCAAGATTGGTCAGGGGGAGACACCATATATTTT
TRBV6-2/TRBV6-3,TRBJ2-3,.,.,CASSQPDTQYF,TGTGCCAGCAGCCAGCCAGATACGCAGTATTTT
TRBV19,TRBJ1-1,TRBD1,.,CASRSDRGGTEAFF,TGTGCCAGTAGGTCGGACAGGGGAGGGACTGAAGCTTTCTTT
TRBV6-1,TRBJ2-6,TRBD1,.,CASSAAGQGASGANVLTF,TGTGCCAGCAGTGCAGCGGGACAGGGGGCATCTGGGGCCAACGTCCTGACTTTC
TRBV19,TRBJ1-4,.,.,CASSKGTGATNEKLFF,TGTGCCAGTAGTAAAGGGACGGGGGCAACTAATGAAAAACTGTTTTTT
TRBV25-1,TRBJ2-3,.,.,CASSPPRENTQYF,TGTGCCAGCAGTCCCCCCAGGGAAAATACGCAGTATTTT
TRBV9,TRBJ2-1,TRBD1,.,CASSVGIGEGGGSYNEQFF,TGTGCCAGCAGCGTAGGTATCGGAGAAGGGGGCGGGTCCTACAATGAGCAGTTCTTC
TRBV7-2,TRBJ1-3,TRBD1,.,CASSLTGNSGNTIYF,TGTGCCAGCAGCTTGACAGGGAACTCTGGAAACACCATATATTTT
TRBV9,TRBJ1-2,.,.,CASSVDAGANYGYTF,TGTGCCAGCAGCGTAGACGCAGGGGCAAACTATGGCTACACCTTC
TRBV7-9,TRBJ1-4,.,.,CASSNRFGDEKLFF,TGTGCCAGCAGCAACAGGTTCGGAGATGAAAAACTGTTTTTT
TRBV2,TRBJ1-2,TRBD1,.,CASSGQGVYGYTF,TGTGCCAGCAGTGGGCAGGGGGTCTATGGCTACACCTTC
TRBV5-1,TRBJ2-7,.,.,CASSLGQEYEQYF,TGCGCCAGCAGCTTGGGACAGGAGTACGAGCAGTACTTC
TRBV6-5,TRBJ1-4,TRBD1,.,CASSYRQGGEKLFF,TGTGCCAGCAGTTATAGGCAGGGGGGTGAAAAACTGTTTTTT
TRBV7-7,TRBJ2-3,.,.,CASSLNPGGTDTQYF,TGTGCTAGCAGCTTAAACCCGGGGGGCACAGATACGCAGTATTTT